A single sample gave rise to the 31 T cell receptor beta chains below, sequenced in a study of blood T cell repertoires in COVID-19. Sequencing used immunoSEQ multiplex PCR; TCRdb keeps in-frame clones, though not all of them. The profile shows about 59,000 clones, almost 85% of them singletons. Sequenced input: peripheral blood. All receptors come from a human donor in a cohort sampled during active COVID-19.

This chain connects TRBV3-1 (or the pseudogene TRBV3-2) to TRBJ1-2, with D perhaps matching TRBD1 (6 bases). Germline V lookup: CDR1 LGHDT, CDR2 YNNKEL (reference sequence). CDR3 length equals 15 residues. V lost 1 base and J 4 bases, leaving 13 bases between the germline ends. The CDR3 DNA reads as TGTGCCAGCAGCCAAGTCGAGGGGGGGGGCTATGGCTACACCTTC. It translates to CASSQVEGGGYGYTF.

The rearrangement uses TRBV5-1 and TRBJ1-4, with D hard to call. In germline, CDR1 is SGHRS, CDR2 YFSETQ. The CDR3 is 16 residues long. V lost 0 bases and J lost 5, with 14 bases in between. CDR3 nucleotides: TGCGCCAGCAGCTTGGCCCCACAGTCTGCGAATGAAAAACTGTTTTTT. Its protein product is CASSLAPQSANEKLFF.

This chain links TRBV10-3 with TRBJ1-1; a weak D match, TRBD1 (6 bases). This CDR3 is 14 amino acids long. Trimming left V 5 bases short and J 3 bases short, with 13 bases between. Germline CDR1 and CDR2: ENHRY and SYGVKD. The CDR3 sequence: CAISTLGGDTEAFF. CDR3 nucleotides: TGTGCCATCAGTACCCTAGGGGGGGACACTGAAGCTTTCTTT.

V is TRBV9 and J is TRBJ2-3, with 10 nucleotides matching TRBD2. CDR3 size: 16 residues. CDR1 SGDLS and CDR2 YYNGEE come from the germline V gene. Unmatched junction bases numbered 5, after V lost 4 bases and J lost 0 bases. This CDR3 reads CASSTLLAGSTDTQYF. The CDR3 region has the DNA TGTGCCAGCAGCACACTACTAGCGGGGAGCACAGATACGCAGTATTTT.

The chain uses TRBV5-4 and TRBJ2-7; 12 bases are shared with TRBD1. The V gene end was trimmed by 2 bases and the J gene end by 7 bases; junction bases not matched to a gene: 13. The germline V gene encodes CDR1 SGHNT and CDR2 YYREEE (reference sequence). CDR3 length equals 17 residues. CDR3 protein: CASSFTKGGTGGSEQYF. CDR3 sequence (DNA): TGTGCCAGCAGCTTTACCAAAGGCGGGACAGGGGGCAGTGAGCAGTACTTC.

Comments on this clone: A junction boundary mismatches the germline segment, possibly from a read error. The gene calls are TRBV10-1 and TRBJ1-4; possible D gene TRBD1, 6 bases. The germline V gene encodes CDR1 WNHNN and CDR2 SYGVQD (reference sequence). This CDR3 contains 14 residues. The CDR3 DNA sequence: TGCGCCAGCAGTCCCGGGACAACAAATGAAAAACTGTTTTTT. It encodes CASSPGTTNEKLFF.

J is TRBJ2-5 and V is TRBV7-9, with 8 nucleotides matching TRBD1. The V gene end was trimmed by 1 base and the J gene end by 5 bases; junction bases not matched to a gene: 3. Germline values: CDR1 SEHNR, CDR2 FQNEAQ (reference sequence). This CDR3 is 14 amino acids long. The DNA for the CDR3 is TGTGCCAGCAGCTTAGGCAGGGGGCCTGAGACCCAGTACTTC. As protein: CASSLGRGPETQYF.

The CDR3 region is CASSPGLAGAADTQYF. The CDR3 DNA is TGTGCCAGCAGCCCCGGACTAGCGGGGGCGGCAGATACGCAGTATTTT. The chain links TRBV7-9 to TRBJ2-3, with 13 bases fitting TRBD2. The CDR3 is made up of 16 amino acids. Germline V gives CDR1 SEHNR, CDR2 FQNEAQ (reference sequence). J lost 4 bases, V lost 5 bases, and 6 bases had no gene match.

The gene calls are TRBV27 and TRBJ2-1; D is possibly TRBD2 (5 bases). Trimming removed 4 bases from V and 4 bases from J, with 11 bases in between. The CDR3 contains 14 residues. Germline CDR1 reads MNHEY; CDR2 reads SMNVEV (reference sequence). CDR3 coding DNA: TGTGCCAGCAGTTCGGGGTCGGGGTACAATGAGCAGTTCTTC. This sequence encodes CASSSGSGYNEQFF.

This chain joins TRBV6-1 and TRBJ1-4; 8 bases align to TRBD1. Per germline, CDR1 MNHNS and CDR2 SASEGT. V trimming: 3 bases; J trimming: 8 bases; junction bases outside the gene matches: 5. The length of the CDR3 is 14 residues. CDR3 in DNA: TGTGCCAGCAGTGACGGACAGGGAGGGGAAAAACTGTTTTTT. This sequence encodes CASSDGQGGEKLFF.

The chain joins TRBV3-1 (or the pseudogene TRBV3-2) to TRBJ2-7; the match to TRBD1 covers 7 bases. V was clipped by 4 bases and J by 0 bases; unmatched bases: 6. The CDR3 spans 15 residues. CDR1 is LGHDT and CDR2 is YNNKEL in the germline V gene (reference sequence). In nucleotides, the CDR3 is TGTGCCAGCAGCCCTCGGACAGGCGGCTCCTACGAGCAGTACTTC. This gives the protein CASSPRTGGSYEQYF.

The chain carries TRBV6-5 and TRBJ1-6, with D possibly matching TRBD1 (6 bases). The CDR3 contains 14 residues. Germline lookup yields CDR1 MNHEY and CDR2 SVGAGI. The ends were cut back, 6 bases at V and 10 bases at J, with 16 bases in the middle. CDR3 sequence (DNA): TGTGCCAGCAGACCCCGTTCTGGGGGCTCACCCCTCCACTTT. It yields the protein CASRPRSGGSPLHF.

The gene calls are TRBV27 and TRBJ2-2; the D is unclear. The CDR3 covers 16 residues. Germline assignment: CDR1 MNHEY and CDR2 SMNVEV (reference sequence). The V and J ends lost 2 bases and 4 bases respectively, with 14 bases between them. The CDR3 spells CASSLGPSWSTGELFF. In nucleotides, the CDR3 is TGTGCCAGCAGTTTAGGCCCATCTTGGAGCACCGGGGAGCTGTTTTTT.

The chain recombines TRBV11-2 with TRBJ1-1; 7 nucleotides agree with TRBD1. Trimming at V came to 3 bases and at J to 4 bases, leaving 14 bases not matched to a gene. Germline V gene sequence: CDR1 SGHAT, CDR2 FQNNGV. The CDR3 length is 17 residues. The CDR3, as DNA: TGTGCCAGCAGCTTGGTGGTAGGGGGCCGCTGGGGCACTGAAGCTTTCTTT. It codes for CASSLVVGGRWGTEAFF.

The chain uses TRBV23-1 and TRBJ2-7; 8 positions match TRBD1. TRBV23-1 qualifies as an ORF whose function is uncertain. J gave up 3 bases and V 1 base, and 5 bases lay outside the gene matches. CDR3 length: 15 amino acids. CDR3 nucleotides: TGCGCCAGCAGTCAATACAGGGGGGTCTTCTACGAGCAGTACTTC. It translates to CASSQYRGVFYEQYF.

The rearrangement uses TRBV7-2 and TRBJ1-2, with D perhaps TRBD1 (6 bases). The CDR3 covers 19 residues. Germline assignment: CDR1 SGHTA and CDR2 FQGNSA. Trimming took off 1 base at V and 3 bases at J, with 24 bases between the two ends. The CDR3 here is CASSLGTWTGTPIYYGYTF. In DNA form, the CDR3 reads TGTGCCAGCAGCTTAGGCACTTGGACCGGGACACCTATTTACTATGGCTACACCTTC.

V is TRBV4-2 and J is TRBJ1-1; D may be TRBD1 (6 bases). With 0 bases removed from V and 1 base from J, the gap between germline ends came to 15 bases. This CDR3 has 17 residues. CDR1 and CDR2 from the germline V gene are LGHNA and YNFKEQ. The CDR3 region is CASSQEPNLQGNTEAFF. As DNA, the CDR3 is TGTGCCAGCAGCCAAGAGCCGAACCTACAGGGGAACACTGAAGCTTTCTTT.

This chain links TRBV7-3 with TRBJ2-1, with TRBD2 identical over 7 bases. V shed 5 bases and J 3 bases; nucleotides not matched to a gene: 7. The CDR3 extends over 15 amino acids. Germline assignment: CDR1 SGHTA and CDR2 FQGTGA. The CDR3 nucleotides read TGTGCCAGCAGCCCCGGTGGGGGGGGCTACAATGAGCAGTTCTTC. Protein product: CASSPGGGGYNEQFF.

The chain couples TRBV10-3 to TRBJ1-2; D possibly corresponds to TRBD1 (6 bases). The length of the CDR3 is 16 residues. The germline V gene encodes CDR1 ENHRY and CDR2 SYGVKD. Deletions cut 0 bases from V and 0 bases from J, with 11 bases between. The CDR3 region is CAISESGAAANYGYTF. CDR3 DNA sequence: TGTGCCATCAGTGAGTCGGGGGCAGCTGCTAACTATGGCTACACCTTC.

The chain links TRBV5-4 to TRBJ1-6, with D perhaps matching TRBD1 (6 bases). This CDR3 region has 14 residues. Trimming stripped 4 bases from V and 7 bases from J, with 12 bases between. Germline V gene lookup returns CDR1 SGHNT and CDR2 YYREEE (reference sequence). The CDR3 region is CASSPLGQNSPLHF. The DNA of the CDR3 is TGTGCCAGCAGCCCTCTTGGACAGAATTCACCCCTCCACTTT.

The rearrangement joins TRBV6-6 to TRBJ1-2, with TRBD1 matching 10 bases. This CDR3 region has 16 residues. CDR1 is MNHNY and CDR2 is SVGAGI in the germline V gene (reference sequence). Germline trimming cut 4 bases from V and 5 bases from J; bases unmatched to any gene: 10. The CDR3 loop is CASSFGRQGARYGYTF. In DNA form, the CDR3 reads TGTGCCAGCAGTTTCGGCCGACAGGGGGCGCGGTATGGCTACACCTTC.

The J gene is TRBJ2-1, the V gene TRBV27; the match to TRBD2 covers 7 bases. Trimming removed 3 bases from V and 2 bases from J; junction bases left unmatched: 7. The CDR3 runs to 16 residues. The germline V gene has CDR1 MNHEY and CDR2 SMNVEV (reference sequence). CDR3 in DNA: TGTGCCAGCAGTTTTTCCCCGGGGGGAACCTACAATGAGCAGTTCTTC. Its protein is CASSFSPGGTYNEQFF.

The V and J genes are TRBV6-5 and TRBJ1-2, with TRBD1 matching 7 bases. The CDR3 spans 15 residues. Germline assignment: CDR1 MNHEY and CDR2 SVGAGI. Trimming took 2 bases from V and 2 from J; bases not matched to a gene: 5. The CDR3 bases are TGTGCCAGCAGTTACGGAGGCAGGGGGAACTATGGCTACACCTTC. This encodes CASSYGGRGNYGYTF.

V gene TRBV21-1 combines with J gene TRBJ2-3; TRBD2 reflects the table's D call only, with no check against the DNA. TRBV21-1 represents a pseudogene. CDR3 length: 18 amino acids. The CDR3 sequence is CASSKAVAGVKVGDTQYF. CDR3 nucleotide sequence: TGTGCCAGCAGCAAAGCCGTAGCGGGGGTTAAGGTCGGGGATACGCAGTATTTT.

The V call is TRBV11-3, the J call TRBJ2-2, with TRBD1 matching 7 bases. V lost 6 bases, J lost 1 base, and 5 bases stayed unmatched. The CDR3 has 15 amino acids. Per the germline V gene, CDR1 is SGHNT and CDR2 is YENEEA. The CDR3 coding sequence is TGTGCCAGCAGGAGGGACAGACTGAACACCGGGGAGCTGTTTTTT. Encoded protein: CASRRDRLNTGELFF.

The rearrangement uses TRBV24-1 and TRBJ2-1; possibly TRBD2 for D (6 bases). The ends were cut back, 4 bases at V and 5 bases at J, with 14 bases in the middle. CDR1 and CDR2 (germline): KGHDR, SFDVKD. The CDR3 totals 15 residues. CDR3 bases: TGTGCCACCAGTGACGTCGGAGGGTTGGACAATGAGCAGTTCTTC. This encodes CATSDVGGLDNEQFF.

The rearrangement joins TRBV5-6 to TRBJ1-1; the match to TRBD1 covers 10 bases. The V and J ends lost 1 base and 0 bases, in that order; junction bases with no gene match: 9. There are 18 residues in the CDR3. The germline gives CDR1 SGHDT, CDR2 YYEEEE. The CDR3 region is CASSLMTGTGVVNTEAFF. The CDR3 bases are TGTGCCAGCAGCTTGATGACCGGGACAGGGGTTGTGAACACTGAAGCTTTCTTT.

V gene TRBV5-1 combines with J gene TRBJ2-1; maybe TRBD1 (5 bases). The V and J ends lost 0 bases and 2 bases respectively, with 12 bases between them. Per germline, CDR1 SGHRS and CDR2 YFSETQ. CDR3 length: 16 amino acids. The CDR3 loop is CASSLGQLGPYNEQFF. Written as DNA, the CDR3 is TGCGCCAGCAGCTTGGGACAGCTCGGGCCCTACAATGAGCAGTTCTTC.

This clone has a single count. The chain uses TRBV9 and TRBJ2-1; tentatively, D is TRBD1 (5 bases). The CDR3 is 16 amino acids. With 1 base removed from V and 0 bases from J, the gap between germline ends came to 11 bases. Germline assignment: CDR1 SGDLS and CDR2 YYNGEE. The CDR3 nucleotides read TGTGCCAGCAGCGTATCAGGGCCGAGCTCCTACAATGAGCAGTTCTTC. Residues: CASSVSGPSSYNEQFF.

J is TRBJ1-3 and V is TRBV4-1, with 10 nucleotides matching TRBD1. Trimming removed 5 bases from V and 4 bases from J; junction bases left unmatched: 11. The CDR3 has 17 amino acids. The germline gives CDR1 MGHRA, CDR2 YSYEKL. The CDR3 protein is CASSTRQGAEGGNTIYF. For the CDR3, the DNA is TGCGCCAGCAGCACTCGACAGGGGGCGGAAGGGGGAAACACCATATATTTT.

In the case of this clone: At one of its ends the junction is not consistent with the germline gene, which may arise from a read error. The rearrangement links TRBV29-1 to TRBJ2-1; TRBD2 agrees at 16 bases. Germline V gives CDR1 SQVTM, CDR2 ANQGSEA. The CDR3 runs 13 residues. The CDR3 spells CSVMGLAGGPGLF. CDR3 coding DNA: TGCAGCGTTATGGGACTAGCGGGGGGGCCGGGCCTCTTC.